A selection of T cell receptor beta chains follows, all from one sample in a study of Ad26.COV2.S vaccination and SARS-CoV-2 variants. Some clones are missing from TCRdb's copy, which holds only in-frame ones; the method was immunoSEQ multiplex PCR. The sample lists about 350,000 clones, around 83% occurring once. The sequences come from peripheral blood, collected in a trial of Ad26.COV2.S vaccine versus placebo. These receptors all come from a person between 18 and 65 years old who received the Ad26.COV2.S COVID-19 vaccine or a placebo. The CDR3 runs from the conserved cysteine through the conserved F or W. A D gene is named only where the DNA matches it firmly. The size of a clone is reported for some rows only, either as once, few or many, or as a class for expanded clones.

V gene	clone size	D gene	J gene	CDR3 DNA	CDR3 protein
TRBV18	few	NA	TRBJ2-7	TGTGCCAGCTCGGAAGGACAGACCTACGAGCAGTACTTC	CASSEGQTYEQYF
TRBV11-2	NA	NA	TRBJ2-7	TGTGCCAGCAGCTTATCGACAGCTTACGAGCAGTACTTC	CASSLSTAYEQYF
TRBV19	NA	TRBD1	TRBJ2-7	TGTGCCAGTAGTATAGATGGGGGCAGGGGGCGATCCTACGAGCAGTACTTC	CASSIDGGRGRSYEQYF
TRBV2	once	TRBD1	TRBJ1-3	TGTGCCAGCAGGGGACAGATCTCTGGAAACACCATATATTTT	CASRGQISGNTIYF
TRBV5-1	NA	NA	TRBJ1-1	TGCGCCAGCAGCTTGGTACAGGTCCATAACACTGAAGCTTTCTTT	CASSLVQVHNTEAFF
TRBV5-4	once	NA	TRBJ2-6	TGTGCCAGCAGCTGGAGGGACAGAGCTTCTGGGGCCAACGTCCTGACTTTC	CASSWRDRASGANVLTF
TRBV19	NA	NA	TRBJ1-1	TGTGCCAGTAGCCCCTCGACGGGGATGAACACTGAAGCTTTCTTT	CASSPSTGMNTEAFF
TRBV6-2/TRBV6-3	NA	TRBD1	TRBJ2-7	TGTGCCAGCAGCCTGACAGGGTCAGGTTCCTACGAGCAGTACTTC	CASSLTGSGSYEQYF
TRBV9	NA	TRBD2	TRBJ2-5	TGTGCCAGCAGCCCCCGGAGCGGGGAAGAGACCCAGTACTTC	CASSPRSGEETQYF
TRBV19	NA	TRBD1	TRBJ1-5	TGTGCCAGTTCGAGGACAGGGGAGGGACAGCCCCAGCATTTT	CASSRTGEGQPQHF
TRBV6-5	NA	TRBD2	TRBJ2-6	TGTGCCAGCAGTTACTCTACTAGCGCTGGGGCCAACGTCCTGACTTTC	CASSYSTSAGANVLTF
TRBV18	NA	NA	TRBJ1-4	TGTGCCAGCTCACCCGACGGAATTCAAAATGAAAAACTGTTTTTT	CASSPDGIQNEKLFF
TRBV6-2/TRBV6-3	NA	NA	TRBJ1-1	TGTGCCAGCAGTTACCTTGGGCAGGGTTTTGAAGCTTTCTTT	CASSYLGQGFEAFF
TRBV19	NA	TRBD1	TRBJ1-5	TGTGCCAGTAGTCCTTTCCCCGGGACAGGGGGCTTTAGAAGGGATCAGCCCCAGCATTTT	CASSPFPGTGGFRRDQPQHF
TRBV6-5	NA	NA	TRBJ2-7	TGTGCCAGCAGTTACTCTGGCGGGTTCTCCTACGAGCAGTACTTC	CASSYSGGFSYEQYF
TRBV20-1	NA	NA	TRBJ1-4	TGCAGTGCGGAAGGTGGCAGGGCACTGTTTTTT	CSAEGGRALFF
TRBV27	NA	TRBD1	TRBJ1-2	TGTGCCAGCACCCAGCTCCCGGGACAGGGGACCTATGGCTACACCTTC	CASTQLPGQGTYGYTF
TRBV12-5	NA	NA	TRBJ2-7	TGTGCTAGTGGTTTGGCAGGGACCTACGAGCAGTACTTC	CASGLAGTYEQYF
TRBV27	NA	TRBD2	TRBJ2-5	TGTGCCAGCAGTTTTGGGGGGACTAATCTAGAGACCCAGTACTTC	CASSFGGTNLETQYF
TRBV5-4	NA	NA	TRBJ2-3	TGTGCCAGCAGCTATCGGACAGCGAGCACAGATACGCAGTATTTT	CASSYRTASTDTQYF
TRBV6-2/TRBV6-3	NA	TRBD2	TRBJ2-3	TGTGCCAGCAGTCTGAGTCGGACTAGCGGGAGTCCGGATACGCAGTATTTT	CASSLSRTSGSPDTQYF
TRBV9	NA	NA	TRBJ2-7	TGTGCCAGCAGCTCGCAACCTACCGAGCAGTACTTC	CASSSQPTEQYF
TRBV4-1	few	NA	TRBJ2-6	TGCGCCAGCAGCCAAGGGACCCCTGGGGCCAACGTCCTGACTTTC	CASSQGTPGANVLTF
TRBV29-1	NA	TRBD2	TRBJ2-7	TGCAGCGTTGAATACCGCGGGAGTCCCGAGCAGTACTTC	CSVEYRGSPEQYF
TRBV28	NA	NA	TRBJ2-7	TGTGCCAGCAGGGGCGGCCCAGGGTTCTACGAGCAGTACTTC	CASRGGPGFYEQYF
TRBV4-1	NA	TRBD1	TRBJ1-2	TGCGCCAGCAGCCACGCGAGGGACAGAAAAATCTATGGCTACACCTTC	CASSHARDRKIYGYTF
TRBV10-3	NA	NA	TRBJ2-3	TGTGCCATCAGTGATGGAGGGATTAGCACAGATACGCAGTATTTT	CAISDGGISTDTQYF
TRBV15	NA	NA	TRBJ1-1	TGTGCCACCAGCAGAGGCAGGGTCCTGAACACTGAAGCTTTCTTT	CATSRGRVLNTEAFF
TRBV28	NA	NA	TRBJ1-2	TGTGCCAGCAGTTTTCCCGACGGGGGGACCAAAGACCTGCTGGGCTATGGCTACACCTTC	CASSFPDGGTKDLLGYGYTF
TRBV5-5	once	TRBD2	TRBJ2-3	TGTGCCAGCAGCTTAACTGTTAGCGGGGGGGCAGCAGATACGCAGTATTTT	CASSLTVSGGAADTQYF